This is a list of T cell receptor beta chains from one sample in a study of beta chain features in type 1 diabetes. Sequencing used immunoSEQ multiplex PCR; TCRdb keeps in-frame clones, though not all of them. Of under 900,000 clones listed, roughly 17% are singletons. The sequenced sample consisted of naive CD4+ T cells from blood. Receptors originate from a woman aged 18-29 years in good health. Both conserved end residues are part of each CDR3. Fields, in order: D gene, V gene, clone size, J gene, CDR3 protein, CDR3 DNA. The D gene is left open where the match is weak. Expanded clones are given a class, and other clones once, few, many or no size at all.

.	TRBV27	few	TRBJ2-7	CASSGPRIYEQYF	TGTGCCAGCAGTGGCCCACGAATCTACGAGCAGTACTTC
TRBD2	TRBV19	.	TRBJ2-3	CASGTGLAGTDTQYF	TGTGCCAGCGGAACGGGACTAGCGGGAACAGATACGCAGTATTTT
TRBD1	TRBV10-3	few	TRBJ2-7	CAISRGGQVNYEQYF	TGTGCCATCAGCCGAGGGGGACAGGTAAATTACGAGCAGTACTTC
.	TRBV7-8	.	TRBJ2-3	CASSLVQIGSTDTQYF	TGTGCCAGCAGCTTAGTCCAAATCGGGTCCACAGATACGCAGTATTTT
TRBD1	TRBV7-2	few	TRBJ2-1	CASSSGQKLYNEQFF	TGTGCCAGCAGCTCGGGACAGAAATTGTACAATGAGCAGTTCTTC
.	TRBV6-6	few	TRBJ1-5	CASSSADNQPQHF	TGTGCCAGCAGTTCCGCCGATAATCAGCCCCAGCATTTT
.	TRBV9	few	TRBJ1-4	CASSVYDSDEKLFF	TGTGCCAGCAGCGTATATGACAGCGATGAAAAACTGTTTTTT
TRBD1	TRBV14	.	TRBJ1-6	CASSRLTGVDSPLHF	TGTGCCAGCAGCCGACTTACAGGGGTGGATTCACCCCTCCACTTT
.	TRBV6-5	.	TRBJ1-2	CASSYSGTGFYGYTF	TGTGCCAGCAGTTACTCAGGGACGGGGTTTTATGGCTACACCTTC
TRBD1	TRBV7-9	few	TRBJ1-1	CASSLVPGQLNTEAFF	TGTGCCAGCAGCTTAGTCCCGGGACAGCTGAACACTGAAGCTTTCTTT
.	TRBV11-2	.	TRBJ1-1	CASSLGVNTEAFF	TGTGCCAGCAGCTTAGGGGTGAACACTGAAGCTTTCTTT
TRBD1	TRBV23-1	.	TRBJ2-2	CASKHPRPGQGYTGELFF	TGCGCCAGCAAGCACCCCCGACCGGGACAGGGGTACACCGGGGAGCTGTTTTTT
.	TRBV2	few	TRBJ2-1	CASSLDWNEQFF	TGTGCCAGTTCGCTAGACTGGAATGAGCAGTTCTTC
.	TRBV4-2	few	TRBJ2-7	CASSPFQDSYEQYF	TGTGCCAGCAGCCCTTTCCAGGACAGCTACGAGCAGTACTTC
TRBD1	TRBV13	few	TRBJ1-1	CASSFSPGQGEAFF	TGTGCCAGCAGCTTTTCCCCGGGACAGGGTGAAGCTTTCTTT
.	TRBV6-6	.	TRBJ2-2	CASSSLDTGELFF	TGTGCCAGCAGCAGTCTGGACACCGGGGAGCTGTTTTTT
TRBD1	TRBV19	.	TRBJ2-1	CASSTHGTGWGYNEQFF	TGTGCCAGTAGTACCCATGGGACAGGGTGGGGCTACAATGAGCAGTTCTTC
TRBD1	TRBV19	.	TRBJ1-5	CASSTLKGAGSQPQHF	TGTGCCAGTAGTACCCTAAAGGGGGCGGGCAGTCAGCCCCAGCATTTT
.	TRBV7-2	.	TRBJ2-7	CASSLAGGGTYEQYF	TGTGCCAGCAGCTTAGCGGGAGGAGGTACCTACGAGCAGTACTTC
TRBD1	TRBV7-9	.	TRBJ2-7	CASSRPGQFRGQYF	TGTGCCAGCAGTCGCCCGGGACAGTTTAGGGGGCAGTACTTC
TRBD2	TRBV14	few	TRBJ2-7	CASSLRTSGSVNYEQYF	TGTGCCAGCAGCCTAAGGACTAGCGGGAGTGTAAACTACGAGCAGTACTTC
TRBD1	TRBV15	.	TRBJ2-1	CATSREGQGLGEQFF	TGTGCCACCAGCAGAGAGGGACAGGGGCTGGGAGAGCAGTTCTTC
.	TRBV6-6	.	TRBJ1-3	CASSPGTGSGNTIYF	TGTGCCAGCAGTCCCGGGACGGGCTCTGGAAACACCATATATTTT
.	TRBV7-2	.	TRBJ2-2	CASSPDINTGELFF	TGTGCCAGCAGCCCGGACATAAACACCGGGGAGCTGTTTTTT
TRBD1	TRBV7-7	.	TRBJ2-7	CASSKNSGTAPYEQYF	TGTGCTAGCAGCAAGAATTCCGGGACAGCCCCCTACGAGCAGTACTTC
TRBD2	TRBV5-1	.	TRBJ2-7	CASSLGASGSYEQYF	TGCGCCAGCAGCTTGGGGGCTAGCGGCTCCTACGAGCAGTACTTC
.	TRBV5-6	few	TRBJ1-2	CASSPVGRNYGYTF	TGTGCCAGCAGCCCGGTGGGACGGAACTATGGCTACACCTTC
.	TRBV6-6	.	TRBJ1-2	CASSYSGSNYGYTF	TGTGCCAGCAGTTACTCGGGCAGTAACTATGGCTACACCTTC
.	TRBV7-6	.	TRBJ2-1	CASSPTGLVYNEQFF	TGTGCCAGCAGCCCCACGGGGCTGGTCTACAATGAGCAGTTCTTC
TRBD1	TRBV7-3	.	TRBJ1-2	CASSLNQGADGYTF	TGTGCCAGCAGCTTAAATCAGGGGGCTGATGGCTACACCTTC
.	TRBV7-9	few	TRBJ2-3	CASSLRAASSTDTQYF	TGTGCCAGCAGCCTAAGGGCAGCTTCTAGCACAGATACGCAGTATTTT
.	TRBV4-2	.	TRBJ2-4	CASSQERRAGIQYF	TGTGCCAGCAGCCAAGAGCGCCGGGCGGGAATTCAGTACTTC
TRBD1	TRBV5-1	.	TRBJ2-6	CASRPGGRGSGANVLTF	TGCGCCAGCAGACCAGGGGGCAGAGGATCTGGGGCCAACGTCCTGACTTTC
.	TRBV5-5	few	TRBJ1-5	CASSLSRQPQHF	TGTGCCAGCAGCTTGTCACGCCAGCCCCAGCATTTT
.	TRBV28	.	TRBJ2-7	CASRSSYEQYF	TGTGCCAGCAGGTCTTCCTACGAGCAGTACTTC
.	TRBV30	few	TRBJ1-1	CAWSVLEGTEAFF	TGTGCCTGGAGTGTACTCGAAGGGACTGAAGCTTTCTTT
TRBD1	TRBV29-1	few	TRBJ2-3	CSVLGRGDTQYF	TGCAGCGTTCTCGGCAGGGGGGATACGCAGTATTTT
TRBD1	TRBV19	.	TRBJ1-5	CASSRLAGGTFNQPQHF	TGTGCCAGTAGTAGGTTGGCAGGGGGCACGTTCAATCAGCCCCAGCATTTT
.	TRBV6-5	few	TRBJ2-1	CASSLRDNYNEQFF	TGTGCCAGCAGTTTAAGAGACAACTACAATGAGCAGTTCTTC
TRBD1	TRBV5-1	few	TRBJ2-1	CASSSQGFTVNEQFF	TGCGCCAGCAGCTCACAGGGGTTTACAGTTAATGAGCAGTTCTTC
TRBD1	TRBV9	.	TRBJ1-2	CASSVAGTGYEGYTF	TGTGCCAGCAGCGTAGCCGGGACAGGGTACGAAGGCTACACCTTC
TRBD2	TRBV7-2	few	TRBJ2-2	CASSLGQLAGVGELFF	TGTGCCAGCAGCTTAGGGCAACTAGCGGGGGTCGGGGAGCTGTTTTTT
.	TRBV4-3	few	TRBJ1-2	CASSQELPRTDYGYTF	TGCGCCAGCAGCCAAGAACTACCCAGGACAGACTATGGCTACACCTTC
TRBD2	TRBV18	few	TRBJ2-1	CASSPAVAGYNEQFF	TGTGCCAGCTCACCCGCGGTAGCGGGGTACAATGAGCAGTTCTTC
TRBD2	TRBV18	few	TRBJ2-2	CASSPSRGRAKNTGELFF	TGTGCCAGCTCACCGTCCCGCGGGAGGGCCAAGAACACCGGGGAGCTGTTTTTT
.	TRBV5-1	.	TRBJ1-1	CASMPHQNTEAFF	TGCGCCAGCATGCCACACCAAAACACTGAAGCTTTCTTT
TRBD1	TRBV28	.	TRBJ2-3	CASSSPGQGTDTQYF	TGTGCCAGCAGTTCACCGGGACAGGGGACAGATACGCAGTATTTT
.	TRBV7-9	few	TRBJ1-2	CASSLRGNYGYTF	TGTGCCAGCAGCTTGCGGGGAAACTATGGCTACACCTTC
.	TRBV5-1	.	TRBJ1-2	CASSWPGGDGYTF	TGCGCCAGCAGCTGGCCCGGAGGGGATGGCTACACCTTC